This T cell receptor beta chain derives from a study of T cells in narcolepsy. Broader study findings: Reportedly, autoreactive clonotypes were serially detected in patients' blood but not controls'. Comparing one patient's CSF and blood CD4+ clonotypes highlighted HCRT- and TRIB2-specific autoreactive clonotypes.

About this clone itself: What it recognizes is unknown.

Sequenced by immunoSEQ multiplex PCR; TCRdb stores in-frame clones only, minus some. The sample lists 6,500 to 10,000 clones; over 60% were seen once. The clonotype was recovered from a human donor with narcolepsy. The sequenced sample consisted of CD45RA- memory CD8+ T cells from PBMCs.

Here the CDR3 reads CADGSDRLTDTQYF. The DNA for the CDR3 is TGTGCGGATGGGTCCGACAGGCTCACAGATACGCAGTATTTT. The chain links TRBV7-9 to TRBJ2-3, with a tentative D call TRBD1 (6 bases). Per germline, CDR1 SEHNR and CDR2 FQNEAQ (reference sequence). This CDR3 comprises 14 residues. Using reference TRBV7-9 and TRBJ2-3 for the parts outside the CDR3, the full variable domain is DTGVSQNPRHKITKRGQNVTFRCDPISEHNRLYWYRQTLGQGPEFLTYFQNEAQLEKSRLLSDRFSAERPKGSFSTLEIQRTEQGDSAMYLCADGSDRLTDTQYFGPGTRLTVL.